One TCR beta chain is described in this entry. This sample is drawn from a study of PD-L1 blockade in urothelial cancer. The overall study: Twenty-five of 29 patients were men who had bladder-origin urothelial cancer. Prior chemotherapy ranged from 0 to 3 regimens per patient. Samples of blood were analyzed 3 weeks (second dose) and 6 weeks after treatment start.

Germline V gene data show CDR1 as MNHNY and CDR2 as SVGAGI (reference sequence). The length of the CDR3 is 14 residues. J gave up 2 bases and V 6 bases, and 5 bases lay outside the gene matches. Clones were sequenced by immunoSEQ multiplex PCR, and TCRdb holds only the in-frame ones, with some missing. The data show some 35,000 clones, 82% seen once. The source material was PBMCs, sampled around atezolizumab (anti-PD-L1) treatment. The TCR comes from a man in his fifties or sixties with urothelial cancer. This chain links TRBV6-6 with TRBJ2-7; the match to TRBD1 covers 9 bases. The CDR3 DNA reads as TGTGCCAGCAGCCTGGACAGGGGCCCCTACGAGCAGTACTTC. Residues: CASSLDRGPYEQYF.